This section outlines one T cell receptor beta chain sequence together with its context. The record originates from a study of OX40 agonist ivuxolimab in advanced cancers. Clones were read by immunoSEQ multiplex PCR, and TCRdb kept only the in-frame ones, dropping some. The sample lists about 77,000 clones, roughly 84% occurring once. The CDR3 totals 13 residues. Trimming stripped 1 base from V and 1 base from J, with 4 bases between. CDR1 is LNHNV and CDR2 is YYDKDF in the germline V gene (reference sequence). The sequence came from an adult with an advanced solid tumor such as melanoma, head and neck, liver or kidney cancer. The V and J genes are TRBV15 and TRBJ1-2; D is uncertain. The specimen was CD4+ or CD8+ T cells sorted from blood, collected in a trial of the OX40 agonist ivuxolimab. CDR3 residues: CATSRASNYGYTF. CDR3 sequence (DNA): TGTGCCACCAGCAGAGCCAGTAACTATGGCTACACCTTC.